This TCR beta chain was observed in a study of blood T cell repertoires in COVID-19. Study-level background: T cells, B-cell-depleted T cells, or PBMCs provided the cDNA or gDNA that served as material.

A single count supports this clone. Profiled with immunoSEQ multiplex PCR; TCRdb holds only in-frame clones, not every one. The sample has 60,000 to 70,000 clones, just over 85% seen once; the top ten hold about 1.5%. The germline V and J ends were trimmed by 3 bases and 6 bases, with 11 bases remaining between them. The CDR3 has 13 residues. What was sequenced was peripheral blood. This rearrangement joins TRBV12-3 or TRBV12-4 to TRBJ1-2, with D possibly being TRBD1 (5 bases). This TCR derives from an older woman with acute or convalescent COVID-19. The CDR3 nucleotides read TGTGCCAGCAGTTTTAGGGGCGCAAATGGCTACACCTTC. This codes for CASSFRGANGYTF.